The next 3 T cell receptor beta chains were all read from a single sample in a study of siplizumab effects on memory and regulatory T cells. Profiling relied on immunoSEQ multiplex PCR, and the TCRdb table lists in-frame clones only, not all of them. The data hold about 100,000 clones, with approximately 94% observed a single time. What was sequenced was Tregs sorted from blood. All receptors come from a human donor in good health.

The chain combines TRBV7-9 with TRBJ2-1; TRBD2 is a possible D gene (6 bases). CDR1 and CDR2 (germline): SEHNR, FQNEAQ (reference sequence). The length of the CDR3 is 18 residues. V shed 1 base and J shed 4 bases, with 20 bases lying between them. As DNA, the CDR3 is TGTGCCAGCAGCTTAGAAAACAGCGGGTCATCCTTTTACAATGAGCAGTTCTTC. Its translation is CASSLENSGSSFYNEQFF.

The chain has TRBV5-5 and TRBJ2-7, with D unclear. Trimming shortened V by 2 bases and J by 4 bases, and 7 bases separated the two germline ends. The germline gives CDR1 SGHKS, CDR2 YYEKEE (reference sequence). The CDR3 is 12 residues long. This CDR3 reads CASSFMGYEQYF. Written as DNA, the CDR3 is TGTGCCAGCAGCTTCATGGGGTACGAGCAGTACTTC.

This sequence joins TRBV5-4 and TRBJ2-5, with TRBD2 matching 7 bases. The CDR3 runs 14 residues. Germline CDR1 reads SGHNT; CDR2 reads YYREEE (reference sequence). Losses at the gene ends were 1 base for V and 5 bases for J; bases not matched to a gene: 5. The CDR3 coding sequence is TGTGCCAGCAGCTTGAGGTCGCGGGGGGAGACCCAGTACTTC. Amino acid sequence: CASSLRSRGETQYF.